The sequence of this T cell receptor (beta chain) was determined in a study of OX40 agonist ivuxolimab in advanced cancers. Regarding the complete study: The costimulatory receptor OX40 (CD134) was targeted by ivuxolimab, a fully human IgG2 agonistic monoclonal antibody. Intravenous ivuxolimab was administered to patients every 2 weeks at six dose levels: 0.01, 0.1, 0.3, 1.5, 3 and 10 mg/kg. Of the approximately 50 patients in dose escalation, some 19 had hepatocellular carcinoma, some 15 had melanoma, 9 had renal cell carcinoma and 9 had head and neck cancer. In the dose-escalation cohort, approximately 80% of patients were male, and the mean age was 60 years with a range of roughly 20 to 80. Prior anti-PD-1, anti-PD-L1 or anti-CTLA-4 therapy was permitted, and checkpoint inhibitors had been received by roughly 40% of dose-escalation patients. Partial responses occurred in three dose-escalation patients: two with cutaneous melanoma and one with hepatocellular carcinoma. The point of sequencing TCRbeta in the periphery was to test whether ivuxolimab changed TCR sequence diversity and drove clonal T-cell expansion. The paper covers the monotherapy dose-escalation part of the phase I ivuxolimab trial, which included N ≈ 57 patients. The paper as a whole reports these results and caveats: Low levels of normalized T-cell clonal expansion were also shown by some nonresponding patients. In partial responders in the 0.1-3.0 mg/kg groups, normalized peripheral clonal expansion was found to be among the lowest, especially among CD8+ T cells. At doses of 0.1 to 3.0 mg/kg, clonal expansion of both CD4+ and CD8+ T cells in blood was seen between baseline and week 6. Antigen specificity was not determined for the clonally expanded peripheral T cells. After ivuxolimab, expanded clones were on average more numerous among CD8+ T cells than among CD4+ T cells.

Spanning cysteine to phenylalanine, the CDR3 consists of 15 amino acids. Of the read, only the CDR3 DNA is kept; its 45 bases are in frame from base 1. V is pruned by 5 bases and J by 2 bases, leaving 2 bases of the junction without a gene match. Reading the germline V gene gives CDR1 SGHVS and CDR2 FQNEAQ. With regard to this clone: The antigen this receptor binds is unknown. No base-level quality is on record; no much larger clone is a single base apart.

Patients with autoimmune disease history or receiving systemic immunosuppression were excluded from the trial. Peripheral blood for TCR sequencing was collected from all dose cohorts at baseline, on cycle 4 day 1, and on cycle 7 day 1. The samples were drawn from a first-in-human, open-label, multicenter phase I dose-escalation trial of ivuxolimab. Adults with locally advanced or metastatic melanoma, renal cell, hepatocellular, or head and neck squamous cell carcinoma were enrolled in the trial. Before TCR sequencing, CD4+ and CD8+ T cells were separately sorted from peripheral blood. To sequence the TCRbeta CDR3 region, genomic DNA was isolated from the sorted cells. The immunoSEQ Assay was used for sequencing of TCRbeta CDR3 regions. This is the immuneACCESS table as TCRdb keeps it, with only in-frame sequences that have V and J called. A part of the clones is gone; compared with another copy, unresolved V genes explain less than half, and the rest is unexplained. The sample records approximately 84,000 clones, more than 70% of which are singletons. Of the sample, over 0.15% is held by the ten largest clones.

Here the sequenced sample was CD4+ or CD8+ T cells sorted from blood, taken in a trial of the OX40 agonist ivuxolimab. This TCR was sampled from an adult with an advanced solid tumor such as melanoma, head and neck, liver or kidney cancer. The receptor chain draws on TRBV7-8 and TRBJ2-1, with 11 bases matching TRBD2. The DNA sequence is given as TGTGCCAGCAGCCTTAGCGGGGGGGCCTACAATGAGCAGTTCTTC. It is translated as CASSLSGGAYNEQFF.